This T cell receptor beta chain is from a study of shared clonotypes between healthy human individuals. V lost 7 bases to trimming and J lost 1 base; unmatched junction nucleotides: 5. Germline V gene data show CDR1 as LNHDA and CDR2 as SQIVND (reference sequence). CDR3 length: 16 residues. Naive CD8 cells lacked CD45RO, underwent positive selection for CCR7 and left out terminally differentiated effector memory CD45RA+ cells. The study ran the assay at deep level. Genomic DNA per cell subset filled all wells of several immunoSEQ plates. The assay was immunoSEQ multiplex PCR, and TCRdb's table has in-frame clones only and misses some. The data contain about 750,000 clones, over 90% of them singletons. This clone occurred a few times.

The sequencing input was naive CD8+ T cells sorted from blood. The J gene is TRBJ2-2, the V gene TRBV19; 11 positions match TRBD2. The sequence was obtained from a man aged 30 to 39 in good health. The CDR3 region has the DNA TGTGCCAGTACTCAGGGACTAGCGGAGAACACCGGGGAGCTGTTTTTT. Residues: CASTQGLAENTGELFF.